This T cell receptor beta chain appears in the sequencing data of a study of blood T cell repertoires in COVID-19. Germline CDR1 and CDR2: LGHDT and YNNKEL (reference sequence). J lost 14 bases, V lost 5 bases, and 10 bases had no gene match. This CDR3 is built from 12 residues. Original analysis: Estimates of nucleated cell counts were drawn from the amplification of reference gene primers. Some clones are missing from TCRdb's copy, which holds only in-frame ones; the method was immunoSEQ multiplex PCR. V, J and clone size derive from that table, while D and trimming were established from the DNA sequence. This table has 77,000 or so clones, around 67% appearing once. This clone showed up just a few times.

This chain connects TRBV3-1 (or the pseudogene TRBV3-2) to TRBJ1-2, with 8 nucleotides matching TRBD1. The sequenced material came from peripheral blood. This receptor was identified in a human donor with acute or convalescent COVID-19. The donor label of this sample is uncertain. CDR3 residues: CASSTRTGSITF. CDR3 sequence (DNA): TGTGCCAGCAGCACTCGGACAGGGTCTATTACCTTC.